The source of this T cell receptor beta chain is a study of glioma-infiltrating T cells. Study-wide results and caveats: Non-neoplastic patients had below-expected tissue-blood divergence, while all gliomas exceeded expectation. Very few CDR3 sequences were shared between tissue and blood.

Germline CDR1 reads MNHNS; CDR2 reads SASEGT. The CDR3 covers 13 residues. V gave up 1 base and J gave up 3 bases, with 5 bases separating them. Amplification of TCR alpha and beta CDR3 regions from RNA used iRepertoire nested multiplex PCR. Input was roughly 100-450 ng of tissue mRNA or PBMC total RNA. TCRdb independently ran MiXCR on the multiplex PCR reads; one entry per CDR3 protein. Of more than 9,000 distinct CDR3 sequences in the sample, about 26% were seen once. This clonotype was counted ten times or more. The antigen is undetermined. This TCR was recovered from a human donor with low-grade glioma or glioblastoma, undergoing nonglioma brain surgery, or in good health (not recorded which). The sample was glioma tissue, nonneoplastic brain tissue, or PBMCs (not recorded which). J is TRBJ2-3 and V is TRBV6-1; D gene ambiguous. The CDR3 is CASSEGETDTQYF. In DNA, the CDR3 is TGTGCCAGCAGTGAAGGGGAAACAGATACGCAGTATTTT.